One sample yielded the 32 T cell receptor beta chains listed below, sequenced in a study of T cells in Graves' hyperthyroidism and ophthalmopathy. There were TCR beta CDR3 regions amplified from RNA transcripts. HTBI primers were employed in a first-round RT-PCR of the TCR CDR3. TCRdb analysed the multiplex PCR reads with MiXCR anew, one entry per CDR3 protein. The sample consists of 450,000 to 500,000 distinct CDR3 sequences, around a fifth of them appearing once. The source material was blood. These receptors were obtained from a woman in her 70s with Graves' ophthalmopathy.

A few counts support this clonotype. The rearrangement links TRBV28 to TRBJ1-1; no firm D call. Germline CDR1 is MDHEN and CDR2 is SYDVKM. V was trimmed by 7 bases and J by 6 bases, leaving 15 bases between them. The CDR3 totals 13 residues. In DNA form, the CDR3 reads TGTGCCAGCAATACTGGTACAGATTCTGAAGCTTTCTTT. Protein product: CASNTGTDSEAFF.

This chain links TRBV20-1 with TRBJ2-5, with 7 positions matching TRBD1. CDR1 and CDR2 (germline): DFQATT, SNEGSKA (reference sequence). V was clipped by 6 bases and J by 0 bases; unmatched bases: 7. The CDR3 spans 14 residues. In nucleotides, the CDR3 is TGCAGTGCACAGGACAGGAGCTACCAAGAGACCCAGTACTTC. It specifies CSAQDRSYQETQYF.

The gene calls are TRBV5-4 and TRBJ1-2; 8 positions agree with TRBD1. Germline loops: CDR1 SGHNT, CDR2 YYREEE (reference sequence). This CDR3 has 15 residues. V gave up 4 bases and J gave up 4 bases; unmatched junction bases: 9. This CDR3 reads CASSLAGGLGYGYTF. The CDR3 region has the DNA TGTGCCAGCAGCCTTGCAGGGGGCCTAGGCTATGGCTACACCTTC.

The chain uses TRBV19 and TRBJ1-4; no definite D call. The CDR3 loop spans 13 amino acids. V was trimmed by 1 base and J by 8 bases, leaving 8 bases between them. CDR1 is LNHDA and CDR2 is SQIVND in the germline V gene (reference sequence). The DNA of the CDR3 is TGTGCCAGTAGTATAGGTCAAGGAGAAAAACTGTTTTTT. This gives the protein CASSIGQGEKLFF.

Concerning this clonotype: The junction departs from germline at one end; a sequencing error may be responsible. The chain couples TRBV27 to TRBJ2-2; no firm D call. Germline-derived CDR1 and CDR2 are MNHEY and SMNVEV (reference sequence). This CDR3 has 14 residues. CDR3 region: CASSLSGNSGELFF. CDR3 nucleotide sequence: TGTGCCAGCAGTTTAAGTGGCAACAGCGGGGAGCTGTTTTTT.

To note about this clonotype: This may arise from a read error, as a much more abundant clone is one base away. The rearrangement joins TRBV28 to TRBJ1-2, with D possibly being TRBD1 (5 bases). Germline V gives CDR1 MDHEN, CDR2 SYDVKM. V was shortened by 6 bases and J by 3 bases, with 11 bases between the two germline ends. CDR3 length: 13 residues. The CDR3 DNA follows: TGTGCCAGCAGACCCTACAGGTACTATGGCTACACCTTC. This encodes CASRPYRYYGYTF.

The chain combines TRBV4-3 with TRBJ1-1; D remains unclear. V was clipped by 4 bases and J by 3 bases, with 12 bases between them. Germline V lookup: CDR1 LGHNA, CDR2 YSLEER. CDR3 length: 14 amino acids. The CDR3: CASSLVGRYTEAFF. The CDR3, as DNA: TGCGCCAGCAGCCTTGTAGGACGGTACACTGAAGCTTTCTTT.

This sequence joins TRBV12-5 and TRBJ1-1, with unresolved D. V was shortened by 2 bases and J by 1 base, with 8 bases between the two germline ends. Germline values: CDR1 LGHNT, CDR2 FRNRAP. The CDR3 covers 14 residues. CDR3 DNA sequence: TGTGCTAGTGGTTTGTACCGGAAGAACACTGAAGCTTTCTTT. This codes for CASGLYRKNTEAFF.

This chain uses TRBV10-3 with TRBJ2-3, with D possibly being TRBD2 (5 bases). The germline CDR1 and CDR2 sequences are ENHRY and SYGVKD. The CDR3 runs 13 residues. V lost 4 bases, J lost 4 bases, and 9 bases lay in between. CDR3 loop: CAISVGSADTQYF. CDR3 nucleotide sequence: TGTGCCATCAGTGTGGGTAGCGCAGATACGCAGTATTTT.

With regard to this clonotype: A much bigger clone sits one base away, suggesting this may be a read error. The rearrangement links TRBV7-8 to TRBJ2-7; TRBD2 matches at 8 bases. Germline CDR1 SGHVS, CDR2 FQNEAQ. V lost 1 base and J lost 2; bases outside the gene matches: 7. The CDR3 length is 16 residues. In nucleotides, the CDR3 is TGTGCCAGCAGCTTAGGTGTTGCGGGAGGCCCCTACGAGCAGTACTTC. Translation gives CASSLGVAGGPYEQYF.

V usage is TRBV20-1 and J usage is TRBJ2-7; D unresolved. The V end was cut by 2 bases, the J end by 5 bases, with 13 bases between. This CDR3 region has 13 residues. CDR1 is DFQATT, CDR2 SNEGSKA, per germline (reference sequence). The chain's CDR3 is CSARWHSPDEQYF. For the CDR3, the DNA is TGCAGTGCTAGATGGCACTCTCCCGACGAGCAGTACTTC.

This sequence joins TRBV4-3 and TRBJ1-1; 7 bases line up with TRBD1. The CDR3 length is 16 residues. The V gene's germline CDR1 is LGHNA and CDR2 YSLEER. V was clipped by 2 bases and J by 0 bases; unmatched bases: 6. CDR3 coding DNA: TGCGCCAGCAGCCAACTTACAGGGGCCCTGAACACTGAAGCTTTCTTT. Translation gives CASSQLTGALNTEAFF.

The rearrangement links TRBV6-5 to TRBJ2-1; 8 bases line up with TRBD2. V was clipped by 0 bases and J by 5 bases; unmatched bases: 9. The CDR3 length is 17 residues. The germline gives CDR1 MNHEY, CDR2 SVGAGI. CDR3 sequence (DNA): TGTGCCAGCAGTTACTCCCTTGAGCGGGAGTTTGACAATGAGCAGTTCTTC. Encoded protein: CASSYSLEREFDNEQFF.

The sample holds many counts of this clonotype. One junction end disagrees with the germline gene, perhaps due to a read error. V gene TRBV5-1 combines with J gene TRBJ2-5; 7 bases are shared with TRBD2. Germline CDR1 and CDR2: SGHRS and YFSETQ. CDR3 size: 14 residues. The DNA for the CDR3 is TGTGCCAGCAGCCTAGCGGCCGGGGAAGAGACCCAGTACTTC. Translating it yields CASSLAAGEETQYF. Combining the CDR3 with reference TRBV5-1 and TRBJ2-5 gives the whole variable domain KAGVTQTPRYLIKTRGQQVTLSCSPISGHRSVSWYQQTPGQGLQFLFEYFSETQRNKGNFPGRFSGRQFSNSRSEMNVSTLELGDSALYLCASSLAAGEETQYFGPGTRLLVL.

This clonotype was observed a handful of times. V gene TRBV29-1 combines with J gene TRBJ2-5, with D perhaps assigned TRBD1 or TRBD2 (6 bases each). Trimming shortened V by 4 bases and J by 0 bases, and 15 bases separated the two germline ends. The CDR3 is made up of 15 amino acids. Germline V gives CDR1 SQVTM, CDR2 ANQGSEA. Here the CDR3 DNA reads TGCAGCGTTGTACTGACAAGGGGGGACCAAGAGACCCAGTACTTC. This codes for CSVVLTRGDQETQYF.

V usage is TRBV7-2 and J usage is TRBJ2-7; 9 bases are shared with TRBD2. The V segment lost 6 bases and the J segment 7 bases; nucleotides outside the gene matches: 16. Germline CDR1 SGHTA, CDR2 FQGNSA. The CDR3 is 16 residues long. The CDR3 nucleotides read TGTGCCAGCAGACAGCACGGGACTAGCAGGACCCGGGAGCAGTACTTC. As protein: CASRQHGTSRTREQYF.

V gene TRBV24-1 combines with J gene TRBJ1-5; D might be TRBD1 (5 bases). This CDR3 is built from 15 residues. V dropped 5 bases and J dropped 4 bases, with 14 bases sitting between them. Germline CDR1 KGHDR, CDR2 SFDVKD. The CDR3 loop reads CATSGTDRLNQPQHF. The DNA of the CDR3 is TGTGCCACCAGTGGGACCGACAGACTAAATCAGCCCCAGCATTTT.

This clonotype has only a few counts. This chain uses TRBV5-8 with TRBJ2-1; 9 bases agree with TRBD1. V lost 4 bases, J lost 6 bases, and 8 bases stayed unmatched. CDR1 is SGHTS, CDR2 YDEGEE, per germline. This CDR3 comprises 15 residues. The CDR3 DNA follows: TGTGCCAGCAGCCCGGGGACAGGGAGAATCAATGAGCAGTTCTTC. Amino acid sequence: CASSPGTGRINEQFF.

The chain uses TRBV20-1 and TRBJ2-3, with 7 bases fitting TRBD1. This CDR3 is built from 14 residues. V dropped 3 bases and J dropped 3; count of bases not matched to a gene: 6. Germline-derived CDR1 and CDR2 are DFQATT and SNEGSKA (reference sequence). CDR3 in DNA: TGCAGTGCTAGGCCAGGGACAGAGACAGATACGCAGTATTTT. Its protein is CSARPGTETDTQYF.

V gene TRBV28 combines with J gene TRBJ2-5; D is unclear. This CDR3 region has 14 residues. Germline-derived CDR1 and CDR2 are MDHEN and SYDVKM. Trimming stripped 3 bases from V and 1 base from J, with 9 bases between. The CDR3 bases are TGTGCCAGCAGTTTTGCCTCTGCCCAAGAGACCCAGTACTTC. Encoded protein: CASSFASAQETQYF.

This clonotype was seen repeatedly, ten times or more. CDR3 sequence: CASSLAGGIYGYTF. In nucleotides, the CDR3 is TGTGCCAGCAGCTTAGCGGGAGGCATCTATGGCTACACCTTC. The V and J genes are TRBV11-2 and TRBJ1-2; no firm D call. Trimming removed 1 base at V and 4 bases at J, with 10 bases between. Germline-derived CDR1 and CDR2 are SGHAT and FQNNGV. This CDR3 spans 14 amino acids.

This clonotype was picked up many times. The chain couples TRBV12-3 or TRBV12-4 to TRBJ1-1; 8 nucleotides line up with TRBD1. CDR3 size: 13 residues. The V gene end was trimmed by 6 bases and the J gene end by 3 bases; junction bases not matched to a gene: 3. The CDR3 loop is CASSTGGYTEAFF. In nucleotides, the CDR3 is TGTGCCAGCAGCACAGGGGGGTACACTGAAGCTTTCTTT.

This clonotype was found many times. This chain uses TRBV2 with TRBJ2-3; 8 bases line up with TRBD1. The ends lost 6 bases at V and 7 bases at J; junction bases unmatched: 6. The CDR3 loop spans 13 amino acids. CDR1 SNHLY and CDR2 FYNNEI come from the germline V gene. CDR3 nucleotide sequence: TGTGCCAGCAGGGATTCAGGGGGCTATACGCAGTATTTT. Translated: CASRDSGGYTQYF. Drawing the rest from reference TRBV2 and TRBJ2-3, the complete variable domain is EPEVTQTPSHQVTQMGQEVILRCVPISNHLYFYWYRQILGQKVEFLVSFYNNEISEKSEIFDDQFSVERPDGSNFTLKIRSTKLEDSAMYFCASRDSGGYTQYFGPGTRLTVL.

The V gene is TRBV19, the J gene TRBJ1-6; TRBD1 is a possible D gene (5 bases). This CDR3 contains 14 residues. Trimming shortened V by 7 bases and J by 7 bases, and 14 bases separated the two germline ends. Per the germline V gene, CDR1 is LNHDA and CDR2 is SQIVND (reference sequence). The CDR3 loop is CASTFGGTNSPLHF. The DNA of the CDR3 is TGTGCCAGTACCTTCGGGGGAACCAATTCACCCCTCCACTTT. The variable domain in full, completed from reference TRBV19 and TRBJ1-6, reads DGGITQSPKYLFRKEGQNVTLSCEQNLNHDAMYWYRQDPGQGLRLIYYSQIVNDFQKGDIAEGYSVSREKKESFPLTVTSAQKNPTAFYLCASTFGGTNSPLHFGNGTRLTVT.

This clonotype was seen only a few times. The chain carries TRBV4-3 and TRBJ1-3; perhaps TRBD1 as D (6 bases). V was shortened by 0 bases and J by 3 bases, with 18 bases between the two germline ends. The CDR3 has 18 amino acids. The germline gives CDR1 LGHNA, CDR2 YSLEER. Here the CDR3 DNA reads TGCGCCAGCAGCCAAGAAGAGGCGAACAGGGTATTTGGAAACACCATATATTTT. Translated, it gives CASSQEEANRVFGNTIYF.

About this clonotype: Given the absence of the conserved phenylalanine or tryptophan at the CDR3 end, a read error is likely. This chain joins TRBV2 and TRBJ1-1; 9 bases agree with TRBD1. CDR3 length equals 16 residues. Unmatched junction bases numbered 12, after V lost 4 bases and J lost 6 bases. The germline CDR1 and CDR2 sequences are SNHLY and FYNNEI. The CDR3 here is CASSGAGTGWTSEAFL. The CDR3 DNA sequence: TGTGCCAGCAGTGGAGCGGGGACAGGGTGGACATCTGAAGCTTTCCTT.

This clonotype was detected only a few times. The V call is TRBV30, the J call TRBJ1-1; maybe TRBD1 (5 bases). The CDR3 runs 12 residues. The germline V and J ends were trimmed by 0 bases and 8 bases, with 10 bases remaining between them. In germline, CDR1 is GTSNPN, CDR2 SVGIG (reference sequence). The CDR3 sequence: CAWSVRGWEAFF. In DNA form, the CDR3 reads TGTGCCTGGAGTGTGAGGGGATGGGAAGCTTTCTTT.

This clonotype was detected a few times. The gene calls are TRBV6-2 or TRBV6-3 and TRBJ2-7; 8 bases agree with TRBD1. The CDR3 is made up of 16 amino acids. V was clipped by 6 bases and J by 2 bases; unmatched bases: 12. The germline V gene has CDR1 MNHEY and CDR2 SVGEGT. CDR3 DNA sequence: TGTGCCAGCAGGACCCCCAAAGGGACAGGACCCTACGAGCAGTACTTC. Amino acid sequence: CASRTPKGTGPYEQYF.

This clonotype was counted between two and nine times. The chain couples TRBV6-4 to TRBJ1-1; no definite D call. CDR3 length: 14 amino acids. The V end lost 6 bases, the J end lost 1 base, and 12 bases lay between the germline ends. CDR1 is MRHNA and CDR2 is SNTAGT in the germline V gene. DNA of the CDR3: TGTGCCAGCAGAGGAGAGGGTCCGAACACTGAAGCTTTCTTT. Protein product: CASRGEGPNTEAFF.

This rearrangement joins TRBV7-9 to TRBJ2-1, with TRBD2 matching over 7 bases. Germline CDR1 is SEHNR and CDR2 is FQNEAQ (reference sequence). This CDR3 has 14 amino acids. With V trimmed by 5 bases and J by 4 bases, 5 bases remained unmatched. The CDR3 spells CASSPTSVYNEQFF. CDR3 bases: TGTGCCAGCAGCCCAACTAGCGTATACAATGAGCAGTTCTTC.

V gene TRBV20-1 combines with J gene TRBJ1-4; D is unclear. The CDR3 extends over 14 amino acids. Trimming cost V 0 bases and J 4 bases, with 9 bases left between them. Germline-derived CDR1 and CDR2 are DFQATT and SNEGSKA (reference sequence). The CDR3 loop is CSARETGINEKLFF. The CDR3 coding sequence is TGCAGTGCTAGAGAGACCGGGATTAATGAAAAACTGTTTTTT.

This clonotype has ten or more counts. The chain has TRBV2 and TRBJ2-7; the match to TRBD1 covers 9 bases. The CDR3 has 15 amino acids. Germline CDR1 and CDR2: SNHLY and FYNNEI. J lost 0 bases, V lost 6 bases, and 6 bases had no gene match. The DNA for the CDR3 is TGTGCCAGCAGGAGAGACAGGGGGAGCTCCTACGAGCAGTACTTC. This codes for CASRRDRGSSYEQYF.